These 18 T cell receptor beta chains came from one sample sequenced in a study of human T cells and chemical hapten exposure. One entry per CDR3 protein, called by TCRdb with MiXCR from the RACE reads. This sample carries 95,000 to 100,000 distinct CDR3 sequences, more than 10% of them seen once, and the ten largest clones take around 3.3%. Regarding time point: pre-sensitization, week 0. The treatment was: therapeutic diphenylcyclopropenone sensitization with weekly scalp DPC. Sequencing was performed on whole blood, taken in connection with sensitization to the hapten diphenylcyclopropenone (DPC). These receptors were taken from a woman between 55 and 75 years old with alopecia areata. Some clones in this sample may be carry-over from other donors' samples.

The table lists this clonotype with many counts. The chain carries TRBV3-1 and TRBJ2-7; D perhaps matches TRBD1 (5 bases). Trimming cost V 4 bases and J 7 bases, with 8 bases left between them. Germline V CDR1 and CDR2: LGHDT, YNNKEL (reference sequence). The length of the CDR3 is 11 residues. For the CDR3, the DNA is TGTGCCAGCAGCCTTAAGGGGGAGCAGTACTTC. It is translated as CASSLKGEQYF.

This clonotype turned up a few times. This chain's CDR3 is CASSLGGTAFSPLHF. For the CDR3, the DNA is TGTGCCAGCAGCTTGGGCGGGACAGCTTTTTCACCCCTCCACTTT. The chain uses TRBV5-6 and TRBJ1-6; 7 bases align to TRBD1. CDR1 is SGHDT and CDR2 is YYEEEE in the germline V gene. V lost 0 bases to trimming and J lost 9 bases; unmatched junction nucleotides: 6. The CDR3 totals 15 residues.

The V gene is TRBV7-9, the J gene TRBJ1-5; D ambiguous. Germline V gene sequence: CDR1 SEHNR, CDR2 FQNEAQ (reference sequence). The CDR3 runs to 15 residues. The V gene lost 5 bases and the J gene lost 6 bases, with 17 bases spanning the gap. The CDR3 here is CASSATGSWTQPQHF. In DNA, the CDR3 is TGTGCCAGCAGCGCGACCGGGTCTTGGACTCAGCCCCAGCATTTT.

The chain has TRBV3-1 and TRBJ1-1; 8 bases match TRBD1. Germline values: CDR1 LGHDT, CDR2 YNNKEL (reference sequence). The CDR3 has 15 residues. V was pared by 1 base and J by 1 base, with 2 bases of the junction left unmatched. CDR3 amino acids: CASSQGGTGNTEAFF. The CDR3 bases are TGTGCCAGCAGCCAAGGTGGGACAGGGAACACTGAAGCTTTCTTT.

This clonotype was seen more than once but under ten times. CDR3 region: CSVNLGGGGSPAFF. DNA of the CDR3: TGCAGTGTTAACCTAGGGGGTGGCGGATCTCCGGCTTTCTTT. This chain joins TRBV20-1 and TRBJ1-1, with D perhaps TRBD1 (6 bases). Germline CDR1 and CDR2: DFQATT and SNEGSKA (reference sequence). Trimming shortened V by 7 bases and J by 11 bases, and 26 bases separated the two germline ends. The CDR3 has 14 residues.

This clonotype was seen ten or more times. This chain uses TRBV7-2 with TRBJ1-2; D may be TRBD1 (5 bases). Germline-derived CDR1 and CDR2 are SGHTA and FQGNSA. The CDR3 has 13 residues. Trimming took 4 bases from V and 8 from J, leaving 14 bases between them. CDR3 sequence: CASSYGTLFGYTF. The CDR3 DNA reads as TGTGCCAGCAGCTACGGGACCTTGTTCGGCTACACCTTC.

This clonotype was counted at least ten times. This rearrangement joins TRBV6-4 to TRBJ1-6; D is possibly TRBD1 (5 bases). Germline assignment: CDR1 MRHNA and CDR2 SNTAGT. The CDR3 totals 14 residues. V was shortened by 2 bases and J by 14 bases, with 16 bases between the two germline ends. The chain's CDR3 is CASSDVPSSGALHF. Written as DNA, the CDR3 is TGTGCCAGCAGTGACGTTCCGTCCTCGGGGGCCCTCCACTTT.

The gene calls are TRBV14 and TRBJ2-5; D perhaps matches TRBD1 (5 bases). The length of the CDR3 is 17 residues. Trimming removed 1 base from V and 7 bases from J, with 22 bases in between. Germline values: CDR1 SGHDN, CDR2 FVKESK. In DNA form, the CDR3 reads TGTGCCAGCAGCCAAGGTCGATTAGGGGCAGTCCGGTTGACCCAGTACTTC. Its protein is CASSQGRLGAVRLTQYF.

At least ten counts were recorded for this clonotype. The chain employs TRBV9 and TRBJ2-1; either TRBD1 or TRBD2 may fit D (5 bases each). This CDR3 is 15 amino acids long. The germline CDR1 and CDR2 sequences are SGDLS and YYNGEE. V dropped 1 base and J dropped 2 bases, with 10 bases sitting between them. The DNA of the CDR3 is TGTGCCAGCAGCGTAAGCCGGGGCGCCTACAATGAGCAGTTCTTC. This translates into CASSVSRGAYNEQFF.

This clonotype was detected only a few times. The V call is TRBV5-5, the J call TRBJ2-4; 8 bases are a match to TRBD1. V was pared by 5 bases and J by 9 bases, with 16 bases of the junction left unmatched. The CDR3 is made up of 16 amino acids. From germline, CDR1 is SGHKS and CDR2 YYEKEE (reference sequence). CDR3 DNA sequence: TGTGCCAGCAGTCCATCCCCCGACAGGGGTCGCAGCATTCAGTACTTC. Protein product: CASSPSPDRGRSIQYF.

This sequence joins TRBV4-1 and TRBJ2-5, with D uncertain. Germline V CDR1 and CDR2: MGHRA, YSYEKL. Trimming took 5 bases from V and 4 from J, leaving 11 bases between them. CDR3 length equals 13 residues. The CDR3 is CASSRLVGETQYF. As DNA, the CDR3 is TGCGCCAGCAGCAGGCTAGTCGGAGAGACCCAGTACTTC.

The genes are TRBV30 and TRBJ2-7; 7 nucleotides align to TRBD1. This CDR3 has 13 amino acids. Germline V gene data show CDR1 as GTSNPN and CDR2 as SVGIG (reference sequence). The J segment lost 1 base and the V segment lost 7 bases, leaving 7 bases of the junction unmatched. CDR3 DNA sequence: TGTGCCTTCAACCGGGACAGTTCCTACGAGCAGTACTTC. The encoded protein is CAFNRDSSYEQYF.

The chain uses TRBV6-5 and TRBJ1-2; D perhaps matches TRBD1 (5 bases). The CDR3 is 18 residues long. In germline, CDR1 is MNHEY, CDR2 SVGAGI. V shed 2 bases and J shed 4 bases, with 23 bases lying between them. The CDR3 nucleotides read TGTGCCAGCAGTTACAGCGGGGCCCGGTTTAGGTCCGCCTATGGCTACACCTTC. Protein product: CASSYSGARFRSAYGYTF.

The V and J genes are TRBV15 and TRBJ2-5, with D unresolved. CDR3 length: 15 residues. CDR1 LNHNV and CDR2 YYDKDF come from the germline V gene (reference sequence). V lost 0 bases and J 4 bases, leaving 12 bases between the germline ends. The CDR3 nucleotides are TGTGCCACCAGCAGAGATGGGCACAAAAGAGAGACCCAGTACTTC. Translated, it gives CATSRDGHKRETQYF.

There are a few counts of this clonotype. CDR3 in amino acids: CASSPLVASGMNTEAFF. For the CDR3, the DNA is TGTGCCAGCTCACCACTAGTAGCTTCTGGAATGAACACTGAAGCTTTCTTT. The rearrangement links TRBV18 to TRBJ1-1; no firm D call. CDR1 is KGHSH and CDR2 is LQKENI in the germline V gene. Trimming removed 1 base from V and 0 bases from J, with 15 bases in between. This CDR3 comprises 17 residues.

In its sample, this clonotype was seen many times. The V call is TRBV20-1, the J call TRBJ1-3; D is unclear. The CDR3 has 13 amino acids. Germline lookup yields CDR1 DFQATT and CDR2 SNEGSKA (reference sequence). V was cut by 3 bases and J by 0 bases, with 6 bases left in between. The CDR3 coding sequence is TGCAGTGCTAGGCTGCCCTCTGGAAACACCATATATTTT. The encoded protein is CSARLPSGNTIYF.

In its sample, this clonotype was seen a few times. This chain connects TRBV9 to TRBJ1-1, with TRBD1 identical over 9 bases. J was trimmed by 4 bases and V by 3 bases; bases with no gene match: 7. Germline CDR1 and CDR2: SGDLS and YYNGEE. The CDR3 is 15 residues long. DNA for the CDR3: TGTGCCAGCAGCGCACAGGGGGCTATGGGCACTGAAGCTTTCTTT. Encoded protein: CASSAQGAMGTEAFF. Full variable domain (remainder filled in from reference TRBV9 and TRBJ1-1): DSGVTQTPKHLITATGQRVTLRCSPRSGDLSVYWYQQSLDQGLQFLIQYYNGEERAKGNILERFSAQQFPDLHSELNLSSLELGDSALYFCASSAQGAMGTEAFFGQGTRLTVV.

This clonotype was seen repeatedly, ten times or more. The V and J genes are TRBV12-5 and TRBJ2-7; a weak D match, TRBD2 (5 bases). V dropped 6 bases and J dropped 1 base, with 16 bases sitting between them. CDR1 and CDR2 (germline): LGHNT, FRNRAP. The length of the CDR3 is 15 residues. CDR3 region: CASGSGLPGSYEQYF. CDR3 nucleotides: TGTGCTAGTGGGAGCGGACTGCCCGGGTCCTACGAGCAGTACTTC. The entire variable domain, with the rest obtained from reference TRBV12-5 and TRBJ2-7, is as follows: DARVTQTPRHKVTEMGQEVTMRCQPILGHNTVFWYRQTMMQGLELLAYFRNRAPLDDSGMPKDRFSAEMPDATLATLKIQPSEPRDSAVYFCASGSGLPGSYEQYFGPGTRLTVT.